This T cell receptor beta chain was recovered during a study of cytomegalovirus exposure and HLA in healthy donors. On this clone itself: Its antigen remains unknown.

The PCR employed 60 Vbeta primers together with 13 Jbeta primers. Produced via immunoSEQ multiplex PCR; TCRdb's table is partial and in-frame only. The data show about 120,000 clones, with 65% to 80% seen just once and under 7% held by the top ten. Study-wide results and caveats: Another analysis was done later, and it associated approximately 17,000 TCR beta sequences with HLA alleles at 0.05 false discovery rate.

Trimming took 6 bases from V and 7 from J; bases not matched to a gene: 6. The CDR3 runs to 13 residues. CDR1 and CDR2 from the germline V gene are MNHNS and SASEGT. The specimen was PBMCs. The receptor was derived from a man aged 18 to 30 in good health and CMV-seropositive. The chain joins TRBV6-1 to TRBJ2-4; 7 positions match TRBD1. CDR3 region: CASSVTGWNIQYF. The CDR3 DNA is TGTGCCAGCAGCGTGACAGGGTGGAACATTCAGTACTTC.